These 7 T cell receptor beta chains were all obtained from the same sample, sequenced in a study of CD8 T cells in Susac syndrome. RNA totalling about 0.45 to 1 ug underwent reverse transcription with random hexamers. TCRdb recomputed calls from the immunoSEQ multiplex PCR reads with MiXCR, one row per CDR3 protein. The sample includes some 99,000 distinct CDR3 sequences, 85% to 95% of them seen just once. The specimen was CD4+ T cells from PBMCs. The receptors were sampled from a human donor with Susac syndrome.

The chain employs TRBV15 and TRBJ1-5; a weak D match, TRBD1 (6 bases). The germline V gene encodes CDR1 LNHNV and CDR2 YYDKDF (reference sequence). This CDR3 contains 12 residues. V lost 7 bases and J lost 9, with 13 bases in between. CDR3: CATTLGGGPQHF. CDR3 DNA: TGTGCCACCACCCTGGGAGGGGGGCCCCAGCATTTT. Combining the CDR3 with reference TRBV15 and TRBJ1-5 gives the whole variable domain DAMVIQNPRYQVTQFGKPVTLSCSQTLNHNVMYWYQQKSSQAPKLLFHYYDKDFNNEADTPDNFQSRRPNTSFCFLDIRSPGLGDTAMYLCATTLGGGPQHFGDGTRLSIL.

In its sample, this clonotype was seen once. The V gene is TRBV28, the J gene TRBJ2-5; D is unresolved. Trimming left V 7 bases short and J 5 bases short, with 20 bases between. The CDR3 contains 15 residues. CDR1 is MDHEN and CDR2 is SYDVKM in the germline V gene. CDR3 DNA: TGTGCCAGCATACCGACCGCTTTGGGCCGGGAGACCCAGTACTTC. Protein product: CASIPTALGRETQYF. Full variable domain (outside the CDR3, taken from reference TRBV28 and TRBJ2-5): DVKVTQSSRYLVKRTGEKVFLECVQDMDHENMFWYRQDPGLGLRLIYFSYDVKMKEKGDIPEGYSVSREKKERFSLILESASTNQTSMYLCASIPTALGRETQYFGPGTRLLVL.

The chain combines TRBV14 with TRBJ1-2; TRBD1 matches 7 bases. Germline CDR1 reads SGHDN; CDR2 reads FVKESK. The CDR3 runs to 12 residues. V dropped 4 bases and J dropped 9; count of bases not matched to a gene: 5. CDR3 amino acids: CASSLDRRSYTF. The CDR3 DNA reads TGTGCCAGCAGCCTGGACAGGCGGAGCTACACCTTC. Drawing the rest from reference TRBV14 and TRBJ1-2, the complete variable domain is EAGVTQFPSHSVIEKGQTVTLRCDPISGHDNLYWYRRVMGKEIKFLLHFVKESKQDESGMPNNRFLAERTGGTYSTLKVQPAELEDSGVYFCASSLDRRSYTFGSGTRLTVV.

The chain combines TRBV20-1 with TRBJ1-2; maybe TRBD1 (6 bases). Germline V gene data show CDR1 as DFQATT and CDR2 as SNEGSKA (reference sequence). V was clipped by 0 bases and J by 4 bases, with 15 bases between them. This CDR3 spans 15 amino acids. The CDR3 sequence: CSARDQGGQTYGYTF. The DNA of the CDR3 is TGCAGTGCTAGAGATCAGGGAGGACAGACCTATGGCTACACCTTC.

This chain uses TRBV15 with TRBJ1-1, with a tentative D call TRBD1 (6 bases). The V end lost 5 bases, the J end lost 1 base, and 8 bases lay between the germline ends. The CDR3 has 13 amino acids. Germline assignment: CDR1 LNHNV and CDR2 YYDKDF (reference sequence). CDR3 in amino acids: CATSVGGNTEAFF. The CDR3 DNA reads TGTGCCACCAGCGTAGGGGGGAACACTGAAGCTTTCTTT.

The rearrangement links TRBV7-6 to TRBJ2-5; TRBD1 matches at 12 bases. CDR3 length: 15 amino acids. V shed 3 bases and J 5 bases; nucleotides not matched to a gene: 4. Germline-derived CDR1 and CDR2 are SGHVS and FNYEAQ. The CDR3 loop is CASSLGTGGIETQYF. In nucleotides, the CDR3 is TGTGCCAGCAGCTTGGGGACAGGGGGCATCGAGACCCAGTACTTC.

The V and J genes are TRBV27 and TRBJ1-6; no clear D. Trimming removed 3 bases at V and 6 bases at J, with 9 bases between. This CDR3 has 14 residues. The V gene's germline CDR1 is MNHEY and CDR2 SMNVEV (reference sequence). The CDR3 bases are TGTGCCAGCAGTTTTTTGTTCGGTAATTCACCCCTCCACTTT. This codes for CASSFLFGNSPLHF.